Sequencing of this T cell receptor (beta chain) was carried out in a study of OX40 agonist ivuxolimab in advanced cancers. The CDR3 extends over 14 amino acids. Germline CDR1 and CDR2: SGHTA and FQGNSA. Trimming left V 4 bases short and J 10 bases short, with 17 bases between. Study findings and constraints: At 0.1-3.0 mg/kg, partial responders had clonal expansion among the lowest observed.

Data came from immunoSEQ multiplex PCR; TCRdb stores just in-frame clones and leaves some out. The sample contains roughly 88,000 clones, more than 70% of which appear only once. Comments on this clone: What it recognizes is unknown.

Peripheral blood came from all dose cohorts at three timepoints. The sequence came from an adult with an advanced solid tumor such as melanoma, head and neck, liver or kidney cancer. V usage is TRBV7-2 and J usage is TRBJ2-1; D is unclear. The sample was CD4+ or CD8+ T cells sorted from blood, taken in a trial of the OX40 agonist ivuxolimab. CDR3 amino acids: CASSSASTVGEQFF. The CDR3, as DNA: TGTGCCAGCAGCTCGGCCAGTACAGTGGGGGAGCAGTTCTTC.